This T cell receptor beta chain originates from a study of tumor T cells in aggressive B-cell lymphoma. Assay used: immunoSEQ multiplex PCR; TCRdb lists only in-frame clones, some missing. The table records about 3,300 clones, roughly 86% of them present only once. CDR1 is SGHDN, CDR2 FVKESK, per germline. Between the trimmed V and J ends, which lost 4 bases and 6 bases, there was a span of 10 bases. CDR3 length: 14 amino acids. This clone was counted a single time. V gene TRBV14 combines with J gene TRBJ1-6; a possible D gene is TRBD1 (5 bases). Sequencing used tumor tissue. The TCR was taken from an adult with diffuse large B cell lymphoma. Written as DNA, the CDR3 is TGTGCCAGCAGCCTCCGGACATTTAATTCACCCCTCCACTTT. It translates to CASSLRTFNSPLHF. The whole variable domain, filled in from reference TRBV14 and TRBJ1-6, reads EAGVTQFPSHSVIEKGQTVTLRCDPISGHDNLYWYRRVMGKEIKFLLHFVKESKQDESGMPNNRFLAERTGGTYSTLKVQPAELEDSGVYFCASSLRTFNSPLHFGNGTRLTVT.